These 27 T cell receptor beta chains came from one sample sequenced in a study of shared clonotypes between healthy human individuals. The method was immunoSEQ multiplex PCR; TCRdb's version includes in-frame clones alone and lacks a portion of them. Counted here are roughly 700,000 clones, about nine tenths occurring once; the ten biggest clones make up 34%. Sequenced: memory CD8+ T cells from PBMCs. Subset defined: CD45RO+ cells pooled with CCR7-negative TemRA cells. These TCRs come from a man younger than 35 in good health. Some clones in this sample may be carry-over from other donors' samples.

V gene TRBV7-9 combines with J gene TRBJ1-2; 7 bases align to TRBD1. Germline V CDR1 and CDR2: SEHNR, FQNEAQ (reference sequence). The CDR3 has 15 amino acids. The V segment lost 0 bases and the J segment 5 bases; nucleotides outside the gene matches: 6. CDR3 bases: TGTGCCAGCAGCTTAGCCCCGACAGGGTGGTATGGCTACACCTTC. It codes for CASSLAPTGWYGYTF.

This rearrangement joins TRBV5-4 to TRBJ2-3; D is perhaps TRBD2 (6 bases). Germline V gives CDR1 SGHNT, CDR2 YYREEE (reference sequence). The CDR3 is 17 amino acids. The V and J ends lost 4 bases and 4 bases respectively, with 22 bases between them. As DNA, the CDR3 is TGTGCCAGCAGCCCCCCTTTAGGGGCAGGGAGGCCAGATACGCAGTATTTT. Its protein is CASSPPLGAGRPDTQYF.

V and J are TRBV29-1 and TRBJ2-7; 7 bases match TRBD2. Unmatched junction bases numbered 8, after V lost 3 bases and J lost 9 bases. The CDR3 extends over 12 amino acids. Germline CDR1 is SQVTM and CDR2 is ANQGSEA. In DNA form, the CDR3 reads TGCAGCGTTGATAGTTCTTCGGGAGGGCAGTACTTC. It codes for CSVDSSSGGQYF.

The rearrangement links TRBV28 to TRBJ1-1, with D perhaps matching TRBD1 (5 bases). V was trimmed by 3 bases and J by 1 base, leaving 12 bases between them. The CDR3 extends over 15 amino acids. The germline V gene has CDR1 MDHEN and CDR2 SYDVKM. For the CDR3, the DNA is TGTGCCAGCAGTTTCCCCAGGGTGCAGAACACTGAAGCTTTCTTT. Translating it yields CASSFPRVQNTEAFF.

The rearrangement uses TRBV19 and TRBJ2-2; weak D call: TRBD2 (5 bases). The germline CDR1 and CDR2 sequences are LNHDA and SQIVND (reference sequence). Trimming removed 5 bases at V and 4 bases at J, with 23 bases between. CDR3 length: 18 residues. The CDR3 here is CASSDWRGKANRTGELFF. The CDR3 DNA is TGTGCCAGTAGTGATTGGAGAGGGAAAGCGAATCGCACCGGGGAGCTGTTTTTT.

This clone was recorded only once. The rearrangement joins TRBV28 to TRBJ1-2; no clear D. Looked up from germline, CDR1 is MDHEN and CDR2 is SYDVKM. The CDR3 runs 14 residues. V was shortened by 2 bases and J by 2 bases, with 9 bases between the two germline ends. CDR3 DNA sequence: TGTGCCAGCAGTTTAATAGATAGAAACTATGGCTACACCTTC. It specifies CASSLIDRNYGYTF.

The CDR3 loop reads CASSLRGEIHNEQFF. CDR3 coding DNA: TGTGCCAGCAGCTTAAGGGGTGAGATTCACAATGAGCAGTTCTTC. The rearrangement uses TRBV7-8 and TRBJ2-1; D is perhaps TRBD1 (5 bases). The V gene's germline CDR1 is SGHVS and CDR2 FQNEAQ. This CDR3 has 15 residues. V was shortened by 2 bases and J by 5 bases, with 13 bases between the two germline ends.

This clone turned up a few times. The chain is built from TRBV25-1 and TRBJ1-1; D call uncertain. The CDR3 runs 11 residues. Germline V gene sequence: CDR1 MGHDK, CDR2 SYGVNS. V dropped 4 bases and J dropped 6 bases, with 6 bases sitting between them. The CDR3 bases are TGTGCCAGCAGTGTAGGGCCTGAAGCTTTCTTT. Encoded protein: CASSVGPEAFF.

The chain recombines TRBV7-9 with TRBJ2-5; TRBD1 matches 8 bases. There are 13 residues in the CDR3. In germline, CDR1 is SEHNR, CDR2 FQNEAQ (reference sequence). The junction had 3 bases not matched to a gene; V was cut back by 5 bases and J by 4 bases. CDR3 sequence reads: CASSEDRAETQYF. In nucleotides, the CDR3 is TGTGCCAGCAGCGAGGACAGGGCAGAGACCCAGTACTTC.

This chain links TRBV7-2 with TRBJ2-5; D gene unclear. Trimming removed 1 base from V and 11 bases from J, with 14 bases in between. This CDR3 has 13 amino acids. CDR1 and CDR2 from the germline V gene are SGHTA and FQGNSA. The CDR3 DNA sequence: TGTGCCAGCAGCTTAGATGTTGATTTGGAGCAGTACTTC. Translating gives CASSLDVDLEQYF.

This chain joins TRBV30 and TRBJ1-2; 7 bases line up with TRBD1. Unmatched junction bases numbered 13, after V lost 5 bases and J lost 10 bases. The CDR3 is 13 residues long. CDR1 is GTSNPN and CDR2 is SVGIG in the germline V gene (reference sequence). This CDR3 is CAWRDTGTAFYTF. CDR3 in DNA: TGTGCCTGGCGCGACACCGGGACAGCCTTCTACACCTTC.

V gene TRBV27 combines with J gene TRBJ1-1; TRBD1 matches at 7 bases. The CDR3 sequence is 15 residues long. CDR1 is MNHEY, CDR2 SMNVEV, per germline (reference sequence). The trim removed 5 bases at V and 6 bases at J, leaving 12 bases unmatched. The DNA for the CDR3 is TGTGCCAGCAGTCCCCTGACAGGGCTGAGAGCTGAAGCTTTCTTT. It encodes CASSPLTGLRAEAFF.

This sequence joins TRBV9 and TRBJ2-3; 9 bases agree with TRBD2. V gave up 4 bases and J gave up 1 base; unmatched junction bases: 4. The germline CDR1 and CDR2 sequences are SGDLS and YYNGEE. This CDR3 is built from 15 residues. The DNA for the CDR3 is TGTGCCAGCAGCAATAGCGGGAGCGGCACAGATACGCAGTATTTT. Residues: CASSNSGSGTDTQYF. The whole variable domain, remainder taken from reference TRBV9 and TRBJ2-3, is DSGVTQTPKHLITATGQRVTLRCSPRSGDLSVYWYQQSLDQGLQFLIQYYNGEERAKGNILERFSAQQFPDLHSELNLSSLELGDSALYFCASSNSGSGTDTQYFGPGTRLTVL.

There are a few counts of this clone. V gene TRBV4-1 combines with J gene TRBJ2-1; D is perhaps TRBD2 (6 bases). The CDR3 sequence is 16 residues long. In germline, CDR1 is MGHRA, CDR2 YSYEKL. Trimming took off 0 bases at V and 4 bases at J, with 13 bases between the two ends. In nucleotides, the CDR3 is TGCGCCAGCAGCCAAGAAGGCGGGAATAAGTACAATGAGCAGTTCTTC. Amino acid sequence: CASSQEGGNKYNEQFF.

The chain links TRBV9 to TRBJ2-7; D might be TRBD2 (7 bases). With 3 bases removed from V and 4 bases from J, the gap between germline ends came to 14 bases. CDR1 and CDR2 (germline): SGDLS, YYNGEE. This CDR3 spans 14 amino acids. The CDR3 sequence is CASSAAGAGYEQYF. The CDR3 DNA reads as TGTGCCAGCAGCGCCGCGGGGGCGGGGTACGAGCAGTACTTC.

This clone showed up just once. This sample also contains other DNA sequences that code for the same CDR3. The chain joins TRBV28 to TRBJ2-3, with D possibly matching TRBD2 (5 bases). The V gene lost 2 bases and the J gene lost 0 bases, with 6 bases spanning the gap. The CDR3 is 14 residues long. Germline CDR1 is MDHEN and CDR2 is SYDVKM. The CDR3 spells CASSLRGSTDTQYF. DNA of the CDR3: TGTGCCAGCAGTTTACGGGGTAGCACAGATACGCAGTATTTT.

V usage is TRBV27 and J usage is TRBJ2-1; 7 bases align to TRBD2. The CDR3 spans 17 residues. Trimming cost V 1 base and J 7 bases; bases outside gene matches: 13. Per the germline V gene, CDR1 is MNHEY and CDR2 is SMNVEV (reference sequence). Here the CDR3 DNA reads TGTGCCAGCAGTTTATTTTGGATAGCGGGTCAAAGGAATGAGCAGTTCTTC. Translated, it gives CASSLFWIAGQRNEQFF.

This clone was picked up many times. The rearrangement uses TRBV5-1 and TRBJ2-1, with 8 bases matching TRBD1. Trimming at V came to 4 bases and at J to 5 bases, leaving 8 bases not matched to a gene. The CDR3 totals 15 residues. The V gene's germline CDR1 is SGHRS and CDR2 YFSETQ. The CDR3 DNA follows: TGCGCCAGCAGCCCGGACAGGGTGCAGGACAATGAGCAGTTCTTC. Amino acid sequence: CASSPDRVQDNEQFF. The entire variable domain, with the rest obtained from reference TRBV5-1 and TRBJ2-1, is as follows: KAGVTQTPRYLIKTRGQQVTLSCSPISGHRSVSWYQQTPGQGLQFLFEYFSETQRNKGNFPGRFSGRQFSNSRSEMNVSTLELGDSALYLCASSPDRVQDNEQFFGPGTRLTVL.

This chain connects TRBV27 to TRBJ2-2, with 11 nucleotides matching TRBD2. The V and J ends lost 3 bases and 4 bases, in that order; junction bases with no gene match: 7. Germline V gene data show CDR1 as MNHEY and CDR2 as SMNVEV (reference sequence). This CDR3 is built from 17 residues. CDR3 region: CASSFLTSGSPTGELFF. CDR3 nucleotides: TGTGCCAGCAGTTTCCTAACTAGCGGGAGTCCCACCGGGGAGCTGTTTTTT.

In DNA, the CDR3 is TGTGCCAGCTGGACGCCCCCTCGGTACTTC. Amino acid sequence: CASWTPPRYF. This chain uses TRBV5-4 with TRBJ2-4; D is ambiguous. CDR1 is SGHNT, CDR2 YYREEE, per germline (reference sequence). The CDR3 consists of 10 residues. Trimming stripped 7 bases from V and 15 bases from J, with 14 bases between.

This chain joins TRBV2 and TRBJ2-1; D gene uncertain. The V and J ends lost 3 bases and 7 bases respectively, with 7 bases between them. The CDR3 is 12 amino acids. Germline assignment: CDR1 SNHLY and CDR2 FYNNEI. CDR3 residues: CASSERINEQFF. CDR3 DNA sequence: TGTGCCAGCAGTGAGAGGATTAATGAGCAGTTCTTC. The variable domain in full, completed from reference TRBV2 and TRBJ2-1, reads EPEVTQTPSHQVTQMGQEVILRCVPISNHLYFYWYRQILGQKVEFLVSFYNNEISEKSEIFDDQFSVERPDGSNFTLKIRSTKLEDSAMYFCASSERINEQFFGPGTRLTVL.

The chain couples TRBV28 to TRBJ2-5; 13 bases match TRBD2. V lost 4 bases to trimming and J lost 6 bases; unmatched junction nucleotides: 14. The germline V gene encodes CDR1 MDHEN and CDR2 SYDVKM. The CDR3 has 18 residues. Written as DNA, the CDR3 is TGTGCCAGCAGTTCCTCCGGGACTAGCGGGACGGGGAGAAAGACCCAGTACTTC. It codes for CASSSSGTSGTGRKTQYF.

The rearrangement uses TRBV27 and TRBJ2-6; D uncertain. The CDR3 covers 18 residues. CDR1 is MNHEY and CDR2 is SMNVEV in the germline V gene (reference sequence). With 2 bases removed from V and 0 bases from J, the gap between germline ends came to 14 bases. CDR3 nucleotides: TGTGCCAGCAGTTTACAAGTCGGCGTGTTCTCTGGGGCCAACGTCCTGACTTTC. Amino acids: CASSLQVGVFSGANVLTF. Based on the CDR3 plus reference TRBV27 and TRBJ2-6, the full variable domain is EAQVTQNPRYLITVTGKKLTVTCSQNMNHEYMSWYRQDPGLGLRQIYYSMNVEVTDKGDVPEGYKVSRKEKRNFPLILESPSPNQTSLYFCASSLQVGVFSGANVLTFGAGSRLTVL.

V and J are TRBV2 and TRBJ2-7; D is unclear. The length of the CDR3 is 10 residues. V was trimmed by 7 bases and J by 3 bases, leaving 4 bases between them. Germline CDR1 SNHLY, CDR2 FYNNEI. The chain's CDR3 is CASTRYEQYF. For the CDR3, the DNA is TGTGCCAGCACTCGCTACGAGCAGTACTTC. Full variable domain (remainder filled in from reference TRBV2 and TRBJ2-7): EPEVTQTPSHQVTQMGQEVILRCVPISNHLYFYWYRQILGQKVEFLVSFYNNEISEKSEIFDDQFSVERPDGSNFTLKIRSTKLEDSAMYFCASTRYEQYFGPGTRLTVT.

In this sample, this clone turned up many times. The V and J genes are TRBV5-1 and TRBJ2-3; 8 bases match TRBD1. The V gene end was trimmed by 4 bases and the J gene end by 2 bases; junction bases not matched to a gene: 6. There are 15 residues in the CDR3. Germline-derived CDR1 and CDR2 are SGHRS and YFSETQ. CDR3: CASSQGQGDTDTQYF. The CDR3 DNA sequence: TGCGCCAGCAGCCAAGGACAGGGAGACACAGATACGCAGTATTTT.

The chain employs TRBV6-5 and TRBJ2-1, with a possible D match to TRBD2 (5 bases). V lost 4 bases, J lost 6 bases, and 19 bases lay in between. The germline V gene has CDR1 MNHEY and CDR2 SVGAGI. The CDR3 is 16 amino acids. The CDR3, as DNA: TGTGCCAGCAGTTCCCCGGACTCCCACGTAGCCAATGAGCAGTTCTTC. Translation gives CASSSPDSHVANEQFF.

CDR3 sequence reads: CASSFGQSAEQYF. In DNA, the CDR3 is TGTGCCAGCAGTTTTGGTCAATCAGCCGAGCAGTACTTC. The rearrangement links TRBV27 to TRBJ2-5, with D uncertain. Gene TRBJ2-7 matches the end of the DNA better, so the J call may be wrong. Germline-derived CDR1 and CDR2 are MNHEY and SMNVEV (reference sequence). This CDR3 is 13 amino acids long.